This T cell receptor (beta chain) was recovered during a study of regulatory T cells in long-lasting Graves disease. Germline CDR1 MDHEN, CDR2 SYDVKM. There are 14 residues in the CDR3. Trimming took off 6 bases at V and 2 bases at J, with 11 bases between the two ends. HTBI primers from iRepertoire and Arm-PCR of CDR3 regions yielded the TCR beta libraries. TCRdb independently ran MiXCR on the multiplex PCR reads; one entry per CDR3 protein. The sample carries around 360,000 distinct CDR3 sequences, 15% to 20% recorded once. This clonotype was observed a handful of times. Time point denoted: newly diagnosed GD, antithyroid drugs for less than 3 months. The TCR library was made from RNA that had been extracted from PBMCs in TRIzol. The same data also went into a second study, on T cells in Graves' hyperthyroidism and ophthalmopathy.

This chain joins TRBV28 and TRBJ2-1; D gene ambiguous. The sequencing here drew on peripheral blood mononuclear cells (PBMCs), taken at new diagnosis, from a patient treated with antithyroid drugs. The sequence was collected from a woman younger than 35 with Graves disease. CDR3 in amino acids: CASSHTNPYNEQFF. CDR3 in DNA: TGTGCCAGCAGCCACACTAACCCCTACAATGAGCAGTTCTTC. The complete variable domain, with remaining parts taken from reference TRBV28 and TRBJ2-1, reads DVKVTQSSRYLVKRTGEKVFLECVQDMDHENMFWYRQDPGLGLRLIYFSYDVKMKEKGDIPEGYSVSREKKERFSLILESASTNQTSMYLCASSHTNPYNEQFFGPGTRLTVL.